A single T cell receptor (beta chain) is shown here with its context. Its cognate antigen has yet to be identified. Nothing much larger sits one base from this clone, and base qualities are not available. The germline V gene encodes CDR1 SGHDT and CDR2 YYEEEE. Taken from cysteine to phenylalanine, the CDR3 has 13 residues. Here the CDR3 DNA is all that survives: 39 bases in frame from base 1. The germline ends are 11 bases apart after V is trimmed by 4 bases and J by 7 bases. This sample is drawn from a study of blood T cell repertoires in COVID-19 (dated by TCRdb to between 2020 and 2021). In terms of the full investigation: Samples from collaborators originated in the United States, Italy and Spain and spanned both the acute and convalescent phases of COVID-19. Deeply sampled blood TCRbeta repertoires from subjects exposed to, actively infected with, or recovered from COVID-19 were included in the dataset. HLA class I and class II types, where available, came from metadata supplied by the sample provider rather than from assay-based typing. The samples were drawn from two sources: the first 160 participants of the ongoing ImmuneRACE study, and over 950 subjects contributed by 6 global collaborators. A freely available public database, intended as a resource for researchers studying the immune response to SARS-CoV-2, is where the repertoires were released. The prospective study material was composed of cDNA or gDNA derived from T cells, B-cell-depleted T cells, or PBMCs. A de-identified subject ID, COVID-19 status, age in years and sex were almost always included in the sample metadata.

The full study reports these points: Clinical and demographic metadata were provided uncurated, with the amount varying by source and participant.

The collaborating institutions used their own protocols to collect whole blood in K2EDTA tubes. For TCRbeta analysis, collaborator samples were shipped as frozen whole blood, as isolated PBMCs, or as DNA extracted from either sample type. TCRbeta CDR3 regions were amplified from genomic DNA using the immunoSEQ Assay, a bias-controlled multiplex PCR. As for how the authors treated the data: Nucleated cell counts per sample were estimated from amplification of reference gene primers within the assay. To quantify the absolute abundance of each unique TCRbeta CDR3 rearrangement, sequence reads were collapsed and filtered. For each sample, productive Simpson clonality was calculated as the square root of Simpson's diversity index across productive rearrangements. TCRdb obtained this table from immuneACCESS and retained in-frame rearrangements with V and J assigned. These tables miss some clones; where compared with another copy, unresolved V genes account for less than half of the shortfall, and the remainder is unexplained. The V and J calls and clone size come from that table; D and trimming were worked out from the DNA. Within this sample are about 200,000 clones, with around nine tenths of them counted one time only. The biggest ten clones account for roughly 1.5% of the sample.

The origin of this receptor is a man younger than 35 with active or convalescent COVID-19. In this chain, TRBV5-6 is recombined with TRBJ2-2, and the D gene may be TRBD2, 5 bases matching. Sample: peripheral blood. This receptor carries the CDR3 CASSHRRGGELFF. Read as DNA, the sequence is TGTGCCAGCAGCCATAGACGGGGCGGGGAGCTGTTTTTT.